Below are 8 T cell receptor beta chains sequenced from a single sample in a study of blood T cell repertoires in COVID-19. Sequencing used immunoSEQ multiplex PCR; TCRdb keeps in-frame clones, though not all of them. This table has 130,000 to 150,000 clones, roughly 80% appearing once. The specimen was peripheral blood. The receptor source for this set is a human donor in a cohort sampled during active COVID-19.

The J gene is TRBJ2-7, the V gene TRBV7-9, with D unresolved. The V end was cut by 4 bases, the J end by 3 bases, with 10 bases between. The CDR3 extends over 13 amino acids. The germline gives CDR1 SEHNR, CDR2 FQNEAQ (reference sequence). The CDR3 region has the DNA TGTGCCAGCAGCTCCCCGGAGAACTACGAGCAGTACTTC. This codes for CASSSPENYEQYF.

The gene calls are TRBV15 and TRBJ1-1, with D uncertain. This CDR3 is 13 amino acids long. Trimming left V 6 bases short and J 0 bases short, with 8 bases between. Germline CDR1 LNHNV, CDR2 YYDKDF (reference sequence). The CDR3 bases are TGTGCCACCAGGAACAGCCTGAACACTGAAGCTTTCTTT. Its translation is CATRNSLNTEAFF.

The CDR3 is CAWSEFDRSYNEQFF. DNA for the CDR3: TGTGCCTGGAGTGAGTTCGACAGGTCCTACAATGAGCAGTTCTTC. The chain couples TRBV30 to TRBJ2-1, with a possible D match to TRBD1 (6 bases). This CDR3 spans 15 amino acids. The germline V gene has CDR1 GTSNPN and CDR2 SVGIG (reference sequence). Trimming took 1 base from V and 1 from J, leaving 11 bases between them.

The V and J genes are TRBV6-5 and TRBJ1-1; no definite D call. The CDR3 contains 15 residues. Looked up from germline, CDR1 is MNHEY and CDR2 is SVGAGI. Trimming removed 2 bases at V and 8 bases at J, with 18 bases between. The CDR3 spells CASSYAPSGVTEAFF. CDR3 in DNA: TGTGCCAGCAGTTACGCGCCTTCGGGAGTCACCGAAGCTTTCTTT.

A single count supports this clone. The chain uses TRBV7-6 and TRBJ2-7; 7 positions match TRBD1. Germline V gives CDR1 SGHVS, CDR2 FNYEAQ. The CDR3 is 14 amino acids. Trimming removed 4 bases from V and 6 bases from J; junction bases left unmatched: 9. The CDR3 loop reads CASSYATGSGEQYF. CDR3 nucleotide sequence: TGTGCCAGCAGCTATGCGACAGGGTCGGGCGAGCAGTACTTC.

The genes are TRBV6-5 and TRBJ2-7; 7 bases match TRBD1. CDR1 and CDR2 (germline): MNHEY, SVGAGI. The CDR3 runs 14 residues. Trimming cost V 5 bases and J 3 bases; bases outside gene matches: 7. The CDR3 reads CASSPGTESYEQYF. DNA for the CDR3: TGTGCCAGCAGTCCCGGGACAGAGAGCTACGAGCAGTACTTC.

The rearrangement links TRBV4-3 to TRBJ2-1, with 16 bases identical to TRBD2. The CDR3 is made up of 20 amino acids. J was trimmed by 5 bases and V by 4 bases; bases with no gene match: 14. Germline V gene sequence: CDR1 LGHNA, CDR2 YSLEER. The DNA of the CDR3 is TGCGCCAGCAGCCGAGGAGCCGGGACTAGCGGGGGGGCCGACGACAATGAGCAGTTCTTC. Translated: CASSRGAGTSGGADDNEQFF.

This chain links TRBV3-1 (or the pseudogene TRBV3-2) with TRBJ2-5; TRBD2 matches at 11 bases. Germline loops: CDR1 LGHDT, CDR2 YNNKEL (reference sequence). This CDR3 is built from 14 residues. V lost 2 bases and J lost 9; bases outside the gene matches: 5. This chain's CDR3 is CASSQLAGGGAQYF. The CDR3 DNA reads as TGTGCCAGCAGCCAACTAGCGGGGGGCGGGGCCCAGTACTTC.